A selection of T cell receptor beta chains follows, all from one sample in a study of blood T cell repertoires in COVID-19. Only in-frame clones appear in the TCRdb table, and some are missing; sequencing was by immunoSEQ multiplex PCR. The repertoire holds some 150,000 clones, 80% to 90% seen once, with 3% to 4% in the top ten. The sample was peripheral blood. The receptors were sampled from a man aged 65 to 85 with acute or convalescent COVID-19. Each CDR3 is given without its conserved first and last residue.

j_call,v_call,cdr3_aa
TRBJ2-3,TRBV2,AGDRGPTDTQY
TRBJ2-5,TRBV24-1,ATSPGDSRETQY
TRBJ2-2,TRBV7-3,ASRQGSNTGELF
TRBJ2-7,TRBV15,ATSSDRFALYEQY
TRBJ2-5,TRBV15,ATSRDFGLGETQY
TRBJ2-1,TRBV5-1,ASSSGGLAGDNEQF
TRBJ2-3,TRBV28,ASSLGGEGLNTQY
TRBJ1-3,TRBV27,ASSGRGSSGNTIY
TRBJ2-5,TRBV6-5,ASSYSRETQY
TRBJ2-2,TRBV7-2,ASSLGWTGKTGELF
TRBJ2-3,TRBV20-1,SAGATDTQY
TRBJ2-7,TRBV6-5,ASRRTGTEPYEQY
TRBJ2-5,TRBV24-1,ATSDTGQTETQY
TRBJ2-1,TRBV3-1/TRBV3-2,ASSQRPSGVSYNEQF
TRBJ2-1,TRBV20-1,SASSAGGISYEQF